The clone carrying this T cell receptor beta chain was seen only once. TCRdb's copy holds only in-frame clones and misses some; the assay was immunoSEQ multiplex PCR. The table has roughly 250,000 clones, less than 90% seen once; the top ten hold roughly 4%. This sample is drawn from a study of blood T cell repertoires in COVID-19. The CDR3 length is 16 residues. V was shortened by 3 bases and J by 1 base, with 14 bases between the two germline ends. From germline, CDR1 is KGHSH and CDR2 LQKENI. The receptor's source is a man aged 55 to 70 who had recovered from COVID-19. The source material was peripheral blood. V and J are TRBV18 and TRBJ2-3; D might be TRBD1 (5 bases). In DNA form, the CDR3 reads TGTGCCAGCTCACCCCCCCAGGGATGGGGCACAGATACGCAGTATTTT. As protein: CASSPPQGWGTDTQYF.